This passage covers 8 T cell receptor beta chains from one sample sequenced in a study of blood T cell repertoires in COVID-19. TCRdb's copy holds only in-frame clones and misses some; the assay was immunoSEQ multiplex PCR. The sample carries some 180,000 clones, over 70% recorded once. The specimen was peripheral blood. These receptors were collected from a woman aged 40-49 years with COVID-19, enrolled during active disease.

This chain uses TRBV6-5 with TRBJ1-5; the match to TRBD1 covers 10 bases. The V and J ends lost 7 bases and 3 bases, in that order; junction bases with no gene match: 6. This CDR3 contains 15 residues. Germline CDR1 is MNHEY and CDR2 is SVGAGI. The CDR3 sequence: CASKSGQGDNQPQHF. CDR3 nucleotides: TGTGCCAGCAAATCAGGACAGGGGGACAATCAGCCCCAGCATTTT.

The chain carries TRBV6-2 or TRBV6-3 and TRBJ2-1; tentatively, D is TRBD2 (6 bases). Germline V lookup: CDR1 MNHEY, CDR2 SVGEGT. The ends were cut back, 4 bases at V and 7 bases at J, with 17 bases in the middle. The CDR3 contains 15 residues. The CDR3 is CASSSGTPPRNEQFF. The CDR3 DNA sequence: TGTGCCAGCAGTTCCGGGACTCCCCCTCGTAATGAGCAGTTCTTC.

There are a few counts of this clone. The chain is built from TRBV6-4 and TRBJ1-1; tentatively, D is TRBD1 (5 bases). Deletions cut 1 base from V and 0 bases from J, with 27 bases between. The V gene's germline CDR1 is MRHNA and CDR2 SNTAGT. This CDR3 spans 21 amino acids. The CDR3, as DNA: TGTGCCAGCAGTGACTGTCAGGGTATTCTGATAAAACGATGCATGAACACTGAAGCTTTCTTT. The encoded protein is CASSDCQGILIKRCMNTEAFF.

CDR3 bases: TGTGCCAGCAGTACCGACAGGGGATACGAGCAGTACTTC. This encodes CASSTDRGYEQYF. The gene calls are TRBV2 and TRBJ2-7; the match to TRBD1 covers 8 bases. V was pared by 5 bases and J by 4 bases, with 4 bases of the junction left unmatched. Germline V gene sequence: CDR1 SNHLY, CDR2 FYNNEI. This CDR3 has 13 residues.

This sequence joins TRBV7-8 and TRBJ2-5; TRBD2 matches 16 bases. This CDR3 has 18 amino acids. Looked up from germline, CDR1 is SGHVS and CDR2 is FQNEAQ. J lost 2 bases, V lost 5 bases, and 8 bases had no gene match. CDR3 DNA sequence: TGTGCCAGCAGCCTCCGGCCGGGACTAGCGGGAGGGCAAGAGACCCAGTACTTC. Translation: CASSLRPGLAGGQETQYF.

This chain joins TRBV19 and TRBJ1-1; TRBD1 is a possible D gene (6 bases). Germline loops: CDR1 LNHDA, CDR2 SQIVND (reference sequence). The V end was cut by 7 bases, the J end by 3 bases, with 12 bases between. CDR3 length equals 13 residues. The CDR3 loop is CASIPPGDTEAFF. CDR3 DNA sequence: TGTGCCAGTATTCCACCAGGGGACACTGAAGCTTTCTTT.

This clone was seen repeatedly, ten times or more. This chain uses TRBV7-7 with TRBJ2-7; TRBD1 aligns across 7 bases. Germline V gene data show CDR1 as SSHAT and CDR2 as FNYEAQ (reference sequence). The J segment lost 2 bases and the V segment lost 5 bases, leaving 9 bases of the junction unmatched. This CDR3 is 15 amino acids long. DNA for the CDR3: TGTGCCAGCAGCCAAAACAGGGGTACGGCCTACGAGCAGTACTTC. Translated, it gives CASSQNRGTAYEQYF. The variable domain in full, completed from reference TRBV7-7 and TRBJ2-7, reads GAGVSQSPRYKVTKRGQDVTLRCDPISSHATLYWYQQALGQGPEFLTYFNYEAQPDKSGLPSDRFSAERPEGSISTLTIQRTEQRDSAMYRCASSQNRGTAYEQYFGPGTRLTVT.

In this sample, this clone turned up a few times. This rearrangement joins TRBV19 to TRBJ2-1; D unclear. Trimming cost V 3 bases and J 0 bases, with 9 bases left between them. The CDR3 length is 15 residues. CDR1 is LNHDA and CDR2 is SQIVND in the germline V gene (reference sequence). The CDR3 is CASSMRLDSYNEQFF. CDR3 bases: TGTGCCAGTAGTATGAGACTCGACTCCTACAATGAGCAGTTCTTC.